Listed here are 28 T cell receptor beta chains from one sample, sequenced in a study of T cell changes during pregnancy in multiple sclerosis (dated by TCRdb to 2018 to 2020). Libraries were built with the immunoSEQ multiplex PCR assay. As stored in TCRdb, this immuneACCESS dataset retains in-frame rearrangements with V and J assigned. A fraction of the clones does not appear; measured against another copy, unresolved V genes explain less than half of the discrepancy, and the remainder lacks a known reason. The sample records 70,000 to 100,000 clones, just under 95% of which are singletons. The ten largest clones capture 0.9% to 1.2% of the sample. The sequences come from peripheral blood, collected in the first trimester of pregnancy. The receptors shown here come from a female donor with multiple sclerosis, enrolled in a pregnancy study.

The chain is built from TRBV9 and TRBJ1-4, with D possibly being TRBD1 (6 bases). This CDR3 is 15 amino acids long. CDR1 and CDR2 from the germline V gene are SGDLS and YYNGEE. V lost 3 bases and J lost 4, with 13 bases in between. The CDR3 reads CASSGGQSLNEKLFF. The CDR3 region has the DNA TGTGCCAGCAGCGGCGGACAGAGCCTTAATGAAAAACTGTTTTTT.

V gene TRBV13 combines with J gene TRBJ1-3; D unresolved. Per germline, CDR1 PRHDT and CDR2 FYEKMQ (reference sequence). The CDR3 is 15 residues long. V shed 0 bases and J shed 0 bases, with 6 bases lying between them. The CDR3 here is CASSLGTYSGNTIYF. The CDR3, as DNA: TGTGCCAGCAGCTTAGGCACTTACTCTGGAAACACCATATATTTT.

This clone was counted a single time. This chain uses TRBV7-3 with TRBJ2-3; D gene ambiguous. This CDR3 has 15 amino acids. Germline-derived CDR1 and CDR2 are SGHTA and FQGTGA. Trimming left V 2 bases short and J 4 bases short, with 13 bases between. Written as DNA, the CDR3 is TGTGCCAGCAGCTTAGGGCAGATCCTCGCAGATACGCAGTATTTT. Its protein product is CASSLGQILADTQYF.

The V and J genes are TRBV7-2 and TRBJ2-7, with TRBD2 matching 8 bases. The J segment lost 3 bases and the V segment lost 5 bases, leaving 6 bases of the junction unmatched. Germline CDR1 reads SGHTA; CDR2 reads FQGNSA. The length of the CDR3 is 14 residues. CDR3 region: CASSRGAGGYEQYF. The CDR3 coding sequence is TGTGCCAGCAGCCGGGGGGCGGGGGGCTACGAGCAGTACTTC.

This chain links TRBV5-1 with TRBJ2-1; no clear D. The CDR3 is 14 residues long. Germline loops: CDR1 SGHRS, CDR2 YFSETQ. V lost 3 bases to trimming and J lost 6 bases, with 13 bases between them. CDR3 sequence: CASSSIVLANEQFF. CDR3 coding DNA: TGCGCCAGCAGCTCAATCGTTTTAGCCAATGAGCAGTTCTTC.

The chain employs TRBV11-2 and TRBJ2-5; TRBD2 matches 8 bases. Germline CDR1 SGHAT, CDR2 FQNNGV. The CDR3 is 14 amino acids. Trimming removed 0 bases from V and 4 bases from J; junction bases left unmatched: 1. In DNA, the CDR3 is TGTGCCAGCAGCTTAGACGGGAGGGGAGAGACCCAGTACTTC. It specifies CASSLDGRGETQYF. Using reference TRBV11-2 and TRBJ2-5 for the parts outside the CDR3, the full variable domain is EAGVAQSPRYKIIEKRQSVAFWCNPISGHATLYWYQQILGQGPKLLIQFQNNGVVDDSQLPKDRFSAERLKGVDSTLKIQPAKLEDSAVYLCASSLDGRGETQYFGPGTRLLVL.

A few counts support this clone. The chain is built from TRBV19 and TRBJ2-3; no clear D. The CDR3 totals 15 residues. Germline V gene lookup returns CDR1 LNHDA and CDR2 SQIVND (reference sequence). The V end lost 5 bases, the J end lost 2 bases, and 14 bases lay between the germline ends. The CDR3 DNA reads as TGTGCCAGTAGTTACAGTCTACCCCTCACAGATACGCAGTATTTT. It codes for CASSYSLPLTDTQYF.

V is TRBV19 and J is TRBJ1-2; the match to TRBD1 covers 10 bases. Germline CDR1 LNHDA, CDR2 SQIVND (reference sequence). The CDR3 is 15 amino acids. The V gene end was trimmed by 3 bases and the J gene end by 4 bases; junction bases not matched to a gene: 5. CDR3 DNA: TGTGCCAGTAGTATTAGCCGGGACAGGGGCTATGGCTACACCTTC. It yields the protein CASSISRDRGYGYTF.

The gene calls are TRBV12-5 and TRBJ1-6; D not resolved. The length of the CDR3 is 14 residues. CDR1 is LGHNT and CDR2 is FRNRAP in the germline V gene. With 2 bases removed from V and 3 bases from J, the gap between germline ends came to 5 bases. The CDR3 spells CASGLSLYNSPLHF. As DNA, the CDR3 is TGTGCTAGTGGTTTGAGCCTCTATAATTCACCCCTCCACTTT.

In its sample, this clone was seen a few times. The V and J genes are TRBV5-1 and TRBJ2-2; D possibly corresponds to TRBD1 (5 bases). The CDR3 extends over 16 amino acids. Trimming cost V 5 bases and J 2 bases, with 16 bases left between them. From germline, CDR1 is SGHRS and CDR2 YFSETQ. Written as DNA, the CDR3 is TGCGCCAGCAGTTCTAAAATCACAGGAAACACCGGGGAGCTGTTTTTT. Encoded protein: CASSSKITGNTGELFF.

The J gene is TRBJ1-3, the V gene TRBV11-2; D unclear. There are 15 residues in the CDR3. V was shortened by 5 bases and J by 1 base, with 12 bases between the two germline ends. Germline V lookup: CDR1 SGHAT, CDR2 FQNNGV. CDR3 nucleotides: TGTGCCAGCAGCGTGGCTTGGGCGTCTGGAAACACCATATATTTT. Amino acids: CASSVAWASGNTIYF. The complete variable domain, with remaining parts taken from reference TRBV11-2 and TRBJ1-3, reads EAGVAQSPRYKIIEKRQSVAFWCNPISGHATLYWYQQILGQGPKLLIQFQNNGVVDDSQLPKDRFSAERLKGVDSTLKIQPAKLEDSAVYLCASSVAWASGNTIYFGEGSWLTVV.

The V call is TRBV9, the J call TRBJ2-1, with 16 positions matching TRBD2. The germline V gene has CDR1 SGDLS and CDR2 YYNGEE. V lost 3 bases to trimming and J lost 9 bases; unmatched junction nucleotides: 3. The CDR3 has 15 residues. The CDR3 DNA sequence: TGTGCCAGCAGCGAAGGGACTAGCGGGGGGGTTGAGCAGTTCTTC. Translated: CASSEGTSGGVEQFF.

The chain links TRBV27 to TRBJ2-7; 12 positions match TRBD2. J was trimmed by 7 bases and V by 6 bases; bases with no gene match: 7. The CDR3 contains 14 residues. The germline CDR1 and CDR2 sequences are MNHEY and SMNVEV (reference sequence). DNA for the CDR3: TGTGCCAGCAGCCTAGCGGGGGGGCGTCGAGAGCAGTACTTC. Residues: CASSLAGGRREQYF.

CDR3 in amino acids: CASRPSGYEQYF. CDR3 DNA: TGTGCCAGCAGACCCTCGGGCTACGAGCAGTACTTC. The J gene is TRBJ2-7, the V gene TRBV28; D is ambiguous. In germline, CDR1 is MDHEN, CDR2 SYDVKM. V lost 6 bases and J lost 3, with 9 bases in between. This CDR3 region has 12 residues. Drawing the rest from reference TRBV28 and TRBJ2-7, the complete variable domain is DVKVTQSSRYLVKRTGEKVFLECVQDMDHENMFWYRQDPGLGLRLIYFSYDVKMKEKGDIPEGYSVSREKKERFSLILESASTNQTSMYLCASRPSGYEQYFGPGTRLTVT.

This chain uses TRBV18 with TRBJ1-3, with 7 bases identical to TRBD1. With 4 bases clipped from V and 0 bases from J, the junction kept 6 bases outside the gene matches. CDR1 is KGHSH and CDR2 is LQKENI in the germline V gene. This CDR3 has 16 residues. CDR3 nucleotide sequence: TGTGCCAGCTCACAGAGACAGGGCCCCTCTGGAAACACCATATATTTT. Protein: CASSQRQGPSGNTIYF.

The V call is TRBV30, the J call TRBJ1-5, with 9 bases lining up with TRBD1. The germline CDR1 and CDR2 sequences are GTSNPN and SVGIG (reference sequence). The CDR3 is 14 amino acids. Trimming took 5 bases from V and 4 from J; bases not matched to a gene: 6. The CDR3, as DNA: TGTGCCTGGTCCGGGACAGGGCTGAATCAGCCCCAGCATTTT. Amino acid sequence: CAWSGTGLNQPQHF.

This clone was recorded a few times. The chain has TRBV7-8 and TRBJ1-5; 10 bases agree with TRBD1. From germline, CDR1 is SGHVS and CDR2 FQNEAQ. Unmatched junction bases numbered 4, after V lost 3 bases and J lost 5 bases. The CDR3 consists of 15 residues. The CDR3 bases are TGTGCCAGCAGCTTCGGGGACAGGGGATATCAGCCCCAGCATTTT. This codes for CASSFGDRGYQPQHF.

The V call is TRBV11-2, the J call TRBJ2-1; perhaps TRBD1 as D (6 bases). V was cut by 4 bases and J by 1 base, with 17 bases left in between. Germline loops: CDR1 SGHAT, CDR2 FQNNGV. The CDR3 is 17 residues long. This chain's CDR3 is CASSSRGDRLSYNEQFF. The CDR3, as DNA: TGTGCCAGCAGCTCCCGAGGTGACAGGCTATCCTACAATGAGCAGTTCTTC.

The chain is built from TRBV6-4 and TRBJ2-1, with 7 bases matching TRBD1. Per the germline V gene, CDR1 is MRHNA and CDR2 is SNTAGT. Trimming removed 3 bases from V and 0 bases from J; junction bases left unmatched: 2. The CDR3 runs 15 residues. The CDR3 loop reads CASSEGQSSYNEQFF. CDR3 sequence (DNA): TGTGCCAGCAGTGAGGGACAGAGCTCCTACAATGAGCAGTTCTTC.

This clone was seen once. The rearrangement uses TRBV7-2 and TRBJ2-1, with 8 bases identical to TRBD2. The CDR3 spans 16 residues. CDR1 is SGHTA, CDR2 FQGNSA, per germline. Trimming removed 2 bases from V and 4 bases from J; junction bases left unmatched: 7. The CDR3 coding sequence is TGTGCCAGCAGCTTATCCCCGGGACTAGGGTACAATGAGCAGTTCTTC. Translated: CASSLSPGLGYNEQFF.

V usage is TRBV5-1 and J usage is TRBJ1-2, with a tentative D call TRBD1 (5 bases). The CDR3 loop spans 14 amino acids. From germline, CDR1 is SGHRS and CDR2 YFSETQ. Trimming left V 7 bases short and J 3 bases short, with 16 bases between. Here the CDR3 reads CASDPLGRDYGYTF. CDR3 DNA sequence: TGCGCCAGCGACCCCTTGGGCAGGGACTATGGCTACACCTTC. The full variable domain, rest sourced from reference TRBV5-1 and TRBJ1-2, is KAGVTQTPRYLIKTRGQQVTLSCSPISGHRSVSWYQQTPGQGLQFLFEYFSETQRNKGNFPGRFSGRQFSNSRSEMNVSTLELGDSALYLCASDPLGRDYGYTFGSGTRLTVV.

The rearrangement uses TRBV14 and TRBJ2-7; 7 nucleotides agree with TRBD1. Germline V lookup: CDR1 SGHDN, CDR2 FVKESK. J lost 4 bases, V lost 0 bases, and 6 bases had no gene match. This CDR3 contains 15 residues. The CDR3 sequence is CASSQEPRGRYEQYF. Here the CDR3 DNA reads TGTGCCAGCAGCCAAGAGCCAAGGGGGCGATACGAGCAGTACTTC.

As DNA, the CDR3 is TGTGCCAGCAGTTCCATACAGGGGCTCAACACTGAAGCTTTCTTT. Protein sequence: CASSSIQGLNTEAFF. The V call is TRBV27, the J call TRBJ1-1; 7 nucleotides align to TRBD1. Germline CDR1 MNHEY, CDR2 SMNVEV (reference sequence). The junction had 7 bases not matched to a gene; V was cut back by 4 bases and J by 2 bases. The CDR3 runs 15 residues.

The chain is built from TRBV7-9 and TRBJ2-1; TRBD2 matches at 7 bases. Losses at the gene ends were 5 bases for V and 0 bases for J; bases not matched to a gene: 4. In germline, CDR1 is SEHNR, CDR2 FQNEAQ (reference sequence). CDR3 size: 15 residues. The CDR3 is CASSGWGGSYNEQFF. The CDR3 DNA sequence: TGTGCCAGCAGCGGGTGGGGGGGCTCCTACAATGAGCAGTTCTTC.

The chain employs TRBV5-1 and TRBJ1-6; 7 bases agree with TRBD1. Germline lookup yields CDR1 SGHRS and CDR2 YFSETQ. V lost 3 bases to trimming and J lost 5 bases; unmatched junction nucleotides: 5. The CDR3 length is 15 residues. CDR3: CASSSQGGHNSPLHF. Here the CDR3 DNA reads TGCGCCAGCAGCTCGCAGGGGGGCCATAATTCACCCCTCCACTTT.

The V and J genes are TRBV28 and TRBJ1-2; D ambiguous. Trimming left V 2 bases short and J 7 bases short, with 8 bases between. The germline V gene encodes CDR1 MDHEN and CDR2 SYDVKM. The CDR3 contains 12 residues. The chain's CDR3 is CASSLPGSGYTF. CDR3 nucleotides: TGTGCCAGCAGTTTACCAGGCTCTGGCTACACCTTC.

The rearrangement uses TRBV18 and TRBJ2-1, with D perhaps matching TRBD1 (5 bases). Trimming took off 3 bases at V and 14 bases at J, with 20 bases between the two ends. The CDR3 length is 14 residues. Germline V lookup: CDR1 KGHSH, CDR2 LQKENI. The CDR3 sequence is CASSPPVLRDRKFF. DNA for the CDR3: TGTGCCAGCTCACCCCCGGTTTTACGTGACAGAAAGTTCTTC. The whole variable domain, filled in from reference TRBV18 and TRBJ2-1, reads NAGVMQNPRHLVRRRGQEARLRCSPMKGHSHVYWYRQLPEEGLKFMVYLQKENIIDESGMPKERFSAEFPKEGPSILRIQQVVRGDSAAYFCASSPPVLRDRKFFGPGTRLTVL.

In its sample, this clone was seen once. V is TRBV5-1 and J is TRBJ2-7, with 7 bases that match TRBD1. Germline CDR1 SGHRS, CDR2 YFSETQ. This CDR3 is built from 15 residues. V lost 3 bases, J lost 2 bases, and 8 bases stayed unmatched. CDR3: CASSSRQGIPYEQYF. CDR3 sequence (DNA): TGCGCCAGCAGCTCGAGACAGGGAATCCCCTACGAGCAGTACTTC.